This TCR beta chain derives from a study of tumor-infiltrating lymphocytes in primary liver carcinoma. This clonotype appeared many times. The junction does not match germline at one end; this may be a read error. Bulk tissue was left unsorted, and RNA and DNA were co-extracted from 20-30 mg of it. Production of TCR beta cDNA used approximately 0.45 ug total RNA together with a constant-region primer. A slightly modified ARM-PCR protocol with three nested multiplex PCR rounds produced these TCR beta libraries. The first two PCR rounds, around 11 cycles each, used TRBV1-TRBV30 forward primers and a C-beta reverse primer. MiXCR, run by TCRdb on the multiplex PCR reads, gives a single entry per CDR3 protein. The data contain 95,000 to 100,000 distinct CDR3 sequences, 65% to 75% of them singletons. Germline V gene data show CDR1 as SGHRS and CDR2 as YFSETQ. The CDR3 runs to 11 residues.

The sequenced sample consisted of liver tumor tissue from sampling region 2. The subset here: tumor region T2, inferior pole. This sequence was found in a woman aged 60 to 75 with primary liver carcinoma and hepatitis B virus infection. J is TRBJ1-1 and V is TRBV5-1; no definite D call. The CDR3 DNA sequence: TGTGCCAGCAGTTTAGAGGCTGAAGCTTTCTTT. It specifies CASSLEAEAFF.